Shown below are 29 T cell receptor beta chains from a single sample sequenced in a study of control samples from healthy donors and cancer patients. Clones were read by immunoSEQ multiplex PCR, and TCRdb kept only the in-frame ones, dropping some. The sample records about 89,000 clones, roughly nine tenths being singletons. Input material: blood. Receptors were obtained from a man aged 25 to 40 in good health.

The V and J genes are TRBV29-1 and TRBJ2-3; D is possibly TRBD1 (6 bases). The CDR3 has 13 amino acids. Trimming cost V 8 bases and J 2 bases, with 14 bases left between them. Per germline, CDR1 SQVTM and CDR2 ANQGSEA. DNA of the CDR3: TGCAGCACAACACAGGGACCCACAGATACGCAGTATTTT. This translates into CSTTQGPTDTQYF.

The chain links TRBV7-2 to TRBJ1-1; the D gene is possibly TRBD1 (5 bases). CDR1 and CDR2 (germline): SGHTA, FQGNSA. V was cut by 3 bases and J by 8 bases, with 16 bases left in between. CDR3 size: 14 residues. The CDR3 nucleotides read TGTGCCAGCAGCTTTAATCTGGGACGGGAAGAAGCTTTCTTT. It encodes CASSFNLGREEAFF. Filled out from reference TRBV7-2 and TRBJ1-1, the complete variable domain reads GAGVSQSPSNKVTEKGKDVELRCDPISGHTALYWYRQSLGQGLEFLIYFQGNSAPDKSGLPSDRFSAERTGGSVSTLTIQRTQQEDSAVYLCASSFNLGREEAFFGQGTRLTVV.

DNA of the CDR3: TGTGCCAGCGGCTCGGGGGGGCGCAATCAGCCCCAGCATTTT. Translating it yields CASGSGGRNQPQHF. The chain has TRBV2 and TRBJ1-5; weak D call: TRBD1 (6 bases). Germline CDR1 and CDR2: SNHLY and FYNNEI. Trimming took 8 bases from V and 2 from J, leaving 13 bases between them. The length of the CDR3 is 14 residues.

This clone showed up just once. The chain is built from TRBV6-5 and TRBJ1-2; TRBD1 matches at 8 bases. Germline V gene data show CDR1 as MNHEY and CDR2 as SVGAGI. This CDR3 contains 13 residues. Losses at the gene ends were 2 bases for V and 5 bases for J; bases not matched to a gene: 1. The CDR3 nucleotides are TGTGCCAGCAGTTACCAGGGGGCGTATGGCTACACCTTC. It encodes CASSYQGAYGYTF.

The V call is TRBV7-9, the J call TRBJ1-1; TRBD1 matches at 7 bases. CDR1 SEHNR and CDR2 FQNEAQ come from the germline V gene (reference sequence). The CDR3 length is 14 residues. V trimming: 4 bases; J trimming: 0 bases; junction bases outside the gene matches: 2. The DNA for the CDR3 is TGTGCCAGCAGCTCGGGACAGATGAACACTGAAGCTTTCTTT. This codes for CASSSGQMNTEAFF. The full variable domain, rest sourced from reference TRBV7-9 and TRBJ1-1, is DTGVSQNPRHKITKRGQNVTFRCDPISEHNRLYWYRQTLGQGPEFLTYFQNEAQLEKSRLLSDRFSAERPKGSFSTLEIQRTEQGDSAMYLCASSSGQMNTEAFFGQGTRLTVV.

The chain joins TRBV24-1 to TRBJ2-4; the D gene is possibly TRBD2 (5 bases). Germline-derived CDR1 and CDR2 are KGHDR and SFDVKD. The CDR3 runs to 15 residues. Trimming shortened V by 3 bases and J by 6 bases, and 14 bases separated the two germline ends. CDR3 bases: TGTGCCACCAGTGATGGAGGTTTCCGGGGAAACATTCAGTACTTC. This sequence encodes CATSDGGFRGNIQYF.

This clone was counted between two and nine times. The chain carries TRBV24-1 and TRBJ2-3; TRBD2 aligns across 8 bases. The CDR3 is made up of 16 amino acids. From germline, CDR1 is KGHDR and CDR2 SFDVKD. J gave up 6 bases and V 4 bases, and 11 bases lay outside the gene matches. The CDR3 DNA follows: TGTGCCACCAGTGACCGTAAGCGGGGGTGGCTTGATACGCAGTATTTT. As protein: CATSDRKRGWLDTQYF.

The V and J genes are TRBV24-1 and TRBJ2-1; 7 bases fit TRBD2. The V segment lost 5 bases and the J segment 0 bases; nucleotides outside the gene matches: 9. Looked up from germline, CDR1 is KGHDR and CDR2 is SFDVKD. The length of the CDR3 is 17 residues. The CDR3 sequence: CATSAGGGAVSYNEQFF. For the CDR3, the DNA is TGTGCCACCAGTGCCGGCGGGGGAGCTGTCTCCTACAATGAGCAGTTCTTC.

The chain uses TRBV7-9 and TRBJ2-7; D unresolved. Germline V gene data show CDR1 as SEHNR and CDR2 as FQNEAQ (reference sequence). This CDR3 is built from 14 residues. Trimming took off 1 base at V and 1 base at J, with 8 bases between the two ends. The CDR3 DNA reads TGTGCCAGCAGCTTAGGCCTCCAATCCTACGAGCAGTACGTC. It yields the protein CASSLGLQSYEQYV.

This chain links TRBV21-1 with TRBJ1-1; no DNA check was done on the table's D call, TRBD1. TRBV21-1 is annotated as a pseudogene. This CDR3 region has 15 residues. CDR3 amino acids: CASSNRGWQPTEAFF. For the CDR3, the DNA is TGTGCCAGCAGCAATAGGGGCTGGCAGCCCACTGAAGCTTTCTTT.

The chain couples TRBV6-5 to TRBJ1-6; the D gene is possibly TRBD1 (6 bases). Germline assignment: CDR1 MNHEY and CDR2 SVGAGI. Trimming cost V 11 bases and J 4 bases, with 15 bases left between them. This CDR3 is 14 amino acids long. The CDR3 loop is CAAGGGGYNSPLHF. CDR3 in DNA: TGTGCCGCGGGGGGCGGAGGATATAATTCACCCCTCCACTTT.

This sequence joins TRBV30 and TRBJ1-3; 8 bases map to TRBD1. Trimming at V came to 3 bases and at J to 4 bases, leaving 8 bases not matched to a gene. CDR3 length: 15 residues. CDR1 GTSNPN and CDR2 SVGIG come from the germline V gene (reference sequence). CDR3 sequence: CAWSAGDRLGNTIYF. The CDR3 nucleotides are TGTGCCTGGAGCGCAGGGGACAGGTTGGGAAACACCATATATTTT.

V is TRBV27 and J is TRBJ1-2; 7 positions agree with TRBD1. Germline V CDR1 and CDR2: MNHEY, SMNVEV (reference sequence). V shed 5 bases and J 4 bases; nucleotides not matched to a gene: 13. This CDR3 comprises 16 residues. CDR3 amino acids: CASSISGTDNGYGYTF. The CDR3 DNA sequence: TGTGCCAGCAGTATCTCCGGGACAGATAATGGCTATGGCTACACCTTC.

There are many counts of this clone. The gene calls are TRBV27 and TRBJ2-7, with TRBD1 identical over 7 bases. CDR1 MNHEY and CDR2 SMNVEV come from the germline V gene (reference sequence). CDR3 length: 17 residues. Trimming removed 4 bases from V and 0 bases from J; junction bases left unmatched: 12. The CDR3 spells CASSSPPTSGGSYEQYF. CDR3 bases: TGTGCCAGCAGTTCCCCTCCAACATCAGGGGGCTCCTACGAGCAGTACTTC.

The rearrangement links TRBV5-1 to TRBJ2-7; 8 nucleotides align to TRBD1. The V gene end was trimmed by 4 bases and the J gene end by 5 bases; junction bases not matched to a gene: 8. Germline CDR1 reads SGHRS; CDR2 reads YFSETQ. The CDR3 length is 14 residues. The DNA for the CDR3 is TGCGCCAGCAGCCCCGGACAGGGTTACAACGAGCAGTACTTC. Protein: CASSPGQGYNEQYF.

V gene TRBV29-1 combines with J gene TRBJ1-2, with 8 bases aligning to TRBD1. In germline, CDR1 is SQVTM, CDR2 ANQGSEA. The CDR3 spans 10 residues. Trimming cost V 4 bases and J 14 bases; bases outside gene matches: 6. In DNA, the CDR3 is TGCAGCGTTGGGGACAGGACAGCGACCTTC. The encoded protein is CSVGDRTATF.

The chain combines TRBV9 with TRBJ2-5, with a possible D match to TRBD2 (5 bases). The germline V gene has CDR1 SGDLS and CDR2 YYNGEE. V lost 10 bases, J lost 1 base, and 11 bases lay in between. This CDR3 is 12 amino acids long. In DNA, the CDR3 is TGTGCCTCCGGAGGAGGCCAAGAGACCCAGTACTTC. This sequence encodes CASGGGQETQYF.

The chain combines TRBV3-1 (or the pseudogene TRBV3-2) with TRBJ1-6; maybe TRBD1 (5 bases). Between the trimmed V and J ends, which lost 2 bases and 7 bases, there was a span of 9 bases. Germline CDR1 reads LGHDT; CDR2 reads YNNKEL (reference sequence). The CDR3 spans 14 residues. CDR3 nucleotide sequence: TGTGCCAGCAGCCAACGGGGGGACAATTCACCCCTCCACTTT. Protein product: CASSQRGDNSPLHF.

This clone was counted many times. The V call is TRBV6-2 or TRBV6-3, the J call TRBJ2-7; TRBD2 agrees at 7 bases. Germline values: CDR1 MNHEY, CDR2 SVGEGT. J was trimmed by 5 bases and V by 3 bases; bases with no gene match: 16. The CDR3 extends over 17 amino acids. CDR3 sequence (DNA): TGTGCCAGCAGTTATCCCACCGCCCGGACTAGATCCAACGAGCAGTACGTC. It yields the protein CASSYPTARTRSNEQYV.

The gene calls are TRBV5-3 and TRBJ1-6; 7 nucleotides agree with TRBD1. TRBV5-3 is given ORF status, its function remaining uncertain. The CDR3 length is 14 residues. The trim removed 4 bases at V and 8 bases at J, leaving 6 bases unmatched. The CDR3 DNA sequence: TGTGCCAGAAGCCTCCGGGACAGACATTCACCCCTCCACTTT. Translation gives CARSLRDRHSPLHF.

The sample holds a few counts of this clone. The gene calls are TRBV4-1 and TRBJ2-3; no definite D call. CDR1 and CDR2 from the germline V gene are MGHRA and YSYEKL. The CDR3 covers 13 residues. Trimming removed 1 base at V and 5 bases at J, with 7 bases between. CDR3 in amino acids: CASSQGGLDTQYF. For the CDR3, the DNA is TGCGCCAGCAGCCAAGGGGGATTAGATACGCAGTATTTT.

The chain employs TRBV21-1 and TRBJ2-5; TRBD2 is the table's D call and was not checked against the DNA. TRBV21-1 is recorded as a pseudogene. The CDR3 spans 15 residues. CDR3 region: CASSIWSWLKETQYF. Written as DNA, the CDR3 is TGTGCCAGCAGCATATGGAGCTGGTTGAAAGAGACCCAGTACTTC.

This chain joins TRBV6-5 and TRBJ2-3; D ambiguous. Trimming shortened V by 6 bases and J by 5 bases, and 6 bases separated the two germline ends. Germline assignment: CDR1 MNHEY and CDR2 SVGAGI. The CDR3 has 11 amino acids. CDR3 residues: CASSPQDTQYF. CDR3 sequence (DNA): TGTGCCAGCAGCCCACAAGATACGCAGTATTTT.

V gene TRBV27 combines with J gene TRBJ2-3; 7 nucleotides agree with TRBD1. The CDR3 is 14 amino acids. J was trimmed by 5 bases and V by 5 bases; bases with no gene match: 7. Germline CDR1 reads MNHEY; CDR2 reads SMNVEV (reference sequence). This chain's CDR3 is CASSTTGPGDTQYF. In DNA, the CDR3 is TGTGCCAGCAGTACGACAGGGCCAGGAGATACGCAGTATTTT.

The chain couples TRBV27 to TRBJ1-1, with D possibly TRBD1 on 5 matching bases. Per the germline V gene, CDR1 is MNHEY and CDR2 is SMNVEV (reference sequence). V shed 6 bases and J shed 1 base, with 9 bases lying between them. The CDR3 totals 13 residues. The CDR3 protein is CASRSGPNTEAFF. The DNA of the CDR3 is TGTGCCAGCAGATCGGGACCGAACACTGAAGCTTTCTTT.

The gene calls are TRBV18 and TRBJ1-2, with TRBD1 matching over 7 bases. The trim removed 3 bases at V and 6 bases at J, leaving 10 bases unmatched. Looked up from germline, CDR1 is KGHSH and CDR2 is LQKENI. The CDR3 contains 15 residues. Here the CDR3 reads CASSPPGQSPDGYTF. The CDR3 DNA reads TGTGCCAGCTCACCGCCGGGACAGAGTCCTGATGGCTACACCTTC.

This clone was counted once. Distinct nucleotide sequences in the sample also encode this CDR3. The gene calls are TRBV28 and TRBJ2-7; D is perhaps TRBD1 (6 bases). CDR1 and CDR2 from the germline V gene are MDHEN and SYDVKM. The CDR3 totals 14 residues. V lost 6 bases and J lost 0, with 12 bases in between. The CDR3 here is CASSPQGISYEQYF. Here the CDR3 DNA reads TGTGCCAGCAGCCCGCAGGGGATCTCCTACGAGCAGTACTTC.

V usage is TRBV7-3 and J usage is TRBJ2-5, with 11 bases matching TRBD2. With 5 bases clipped from V and 5 bases from J, the junction kept 25 bases outside the gene matches. The CDR3 has 21 residues. Germline V gene sequence: CDR1 SGHTA, CDR2 FQGTGA. The CDR3 DNA reads TGTGCCAGCAGCCCCATTAGCGGGGGGGCGGGGAAAACCTATAGAGAGGAGACCCAGTACTTC. It is translated as CASSPISGGAGKTYREETQYF.

The chain couples TRBV7-9 to TRBJ2-7; 8 bases are shared with TRBD1. This CDR3 spans 17 amino acids. The V and J ends lost 5 bases and 3 bases, in that order; junction bases with no gene match: 15. Germline V gene data show CDR1 as SEHNR and CDR2 as FQNEAQ (reference sequence). CDR3 region: CASSPRTTGAGNYEQYF. The DNA for the CDR3 is TGTGCCAGCAGCCCCCGGACGACAGGGGCAGGGAACTACGAGCAGTACTTC.